The 5 T cell receptor beta chains below all came from one sample that was sequenced in a study of blood T cell repertoires in COVID-19. Sequencing was performed with immunoSEQ multiplex PCR; in TCRdb, only in-frame clones are kept and a portion is missing. The repertoire holds 140,000 to 150,000 clones, with about 87% as singletons. Sequenced material: peripheral blood. The source of these receptors is a human donor with COVID-19, enrolled during active disease. The donor label of this sample is uncertain.

The chain recombines TRBV6-5 with TRBJ2-1, with 8 bases aligning to TRBD1. The CDR3 totals 14 residues. Trimming cost V 5 bases and J 5 bases; bases outside gene matches: 5. Germline CDR1 MNHEY, CDR2 SVGAGI. CDR3 protein: CASSQGQAHNEQFF. The CDR3 nucleotides are TGTGCCAGCAGTCAGGGACAGGCCCACAATGAGCAGTTCTTC.

The CDR3 DNA sequence: TGTGCCAGCAGTCTACCGGGAGCAAACATTCAGTACTTC. Encoded protein: CASSLPGANIQYF. The chain has TRBV28 and TRBJ2-4, with a possible D match to TRBD2 (6 bases). Germline CDR1 MDHEN, CDR2 SYDVKM. This CDR3 contains 13 residues. V dropped 5 bases and J dropped 6 bases, with 11 bases sitting between them.

V usage is TRBV6-5 and J usage is TRBJ1-2, with D uncertain. Germline loops: CDR1 MNHEY, CDR2 SVGAGI. V shed 2 bases and J shed 8 bases, with 15 bases lying between them. The CDR3 runs 14 residues. The CDR3 protein is CASSYERGGYGYTF. CDR3 DNA sequence: TGTGCCAGCAGTTACGAACGGGGAGGGTACGGCTACACCTTC.

This clone is a singleton in its sample. The chain combines TRBV4-1 with TRBJ1-2; TRBD1 aligns across 9 bases. This CDR3 comprises 15 residues. Germline V CDR1 and CDR2: MGHRA, YSYEKL. With V trimmed by 5 bases and J by 2 bases, 6 bases remained unmatched. The CDR3 here is CASSTGQGSNYGYTF. The CDR3 DNA sequence: TGCGCCAGCAGCACGGGACAGGGTAGCAACTATGGCTACACCTTC.

The chain has TRBV25-1 and TRBJ2-6; a weak D match, TRBD2 (5 bases). The CDR3 sequence is 18 residues long. V shed 6 bases and J shed 0 bases, with 18 bases lying between them. Germline V gene lookup returns CDR1 MGHDK and CDR2 SYGVNS. The CDR3 region is CASRSTRSGSSGANVLTF. For the CDR3, the DNA is TGTGCCAGCAGGTCCACGAGGTCGGGGAGCTCTGGGGCCAACGTCCTGACTTTC. The variable domain in full, with the rest retrieved from reference TRBV25-1 and TRBJ2-6, is EADIYQTPRYLVIGTGKKITLECSQTMGHDKMYWYQQDPGMELHLIHYSYGVNSTEKGDLSSESTVSRIRTEHFPLTLESARPSHTSQYLCASRSTRSGSSGANVLTFGAGSRLTVL.